This T cell receptor (beta chain) is drawn from a study of neurological immune-mediated disorders. Trimming cost V 3 bases and J 15 bases, with 14 bases left between them. The CDR3 loop spans 11 amino acids. The germline CDR1 and CDR2 sequences are DFQATT and SNEGSKA (reference sequence). This clonotype was seen repeatedly, ten times or more. 5'RACE with 10-nucleotide random UMIs generated the cDNA. MiXCR was run by TCRdb on the 5' RACE reads, yielding one entry per CDR3 protein. The sample has tens of thousands of distinct CDR3 sequences, around 13% seen once. Time point given: longitudinal time-point 1 (baseline). 2 million unsorted PBMCs were stored in RNAlater at -80 °C before RNA extraction.

This clonotype originated in a female donor with HTLV-1-associated myelopathy (HAM/TSP). The chain joins TRBV20-1 to TRBJ1-4; D is unresolved. The source material was PBMCs. The CDR3: CSARARGRLFF. The DNA for the CDR3 is TGCAGTGCTAGGGCCCGCGGCCGTTTGTTTTTT.